This T cell receptor (beta chain) was sequenced during a study of blood T cell repertoires in COVID-19. Across the whole study: COVID-19 samples collected from the United States, Italy and Spain covered acute and convalescent phases. PBMCs, B-cell-depleted T cells, or T cells provided the cDNA or gDNA that made up the material.

In the study's own analysis: Reference gene primer amplification yielded estimated nucleated cell counts. TCRdb keeps only in-frame clones here, not all; method: immunoSEQ multiplex PCR. V, J and clone size are taken as reported in that table, and D and trimming were inferred from the DNA itself. The sample yields about 64,000 clones, 84% seen once. Germline V gene data show CDR1 as SQVTM and CDR2 as ANQGSEA. With 4 bases removed from V and 5 bases from J, the gap between germline ends came to 14 bases. CDR3 length: 14 residues. The chain recombines TRBV29-1 with TRBJ2-2, with D possibly TRBD2 on 6 matching bases. This clonotype was obtained from a woman in her sixties with acute or convalescent COVID-19. The sample was peripheral blood. CDR3 in DNA: TGCAGCGTTGGCGGACTAAGCGGTACCGGGGAGCTGTTTTTT. This translates into CSVGGLSGTGELFF.